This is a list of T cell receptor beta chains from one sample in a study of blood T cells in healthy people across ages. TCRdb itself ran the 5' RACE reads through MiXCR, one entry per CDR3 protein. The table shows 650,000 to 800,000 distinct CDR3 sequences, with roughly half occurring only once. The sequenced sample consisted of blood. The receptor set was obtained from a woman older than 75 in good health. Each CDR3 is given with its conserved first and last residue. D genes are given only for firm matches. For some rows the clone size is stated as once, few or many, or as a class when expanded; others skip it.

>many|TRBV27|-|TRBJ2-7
TGTGCCAGCAGTTTCCCGGCCCCAAGGGGTTCCTACGAGCAGTACTTC
CASSFPAPRGSYEQYF
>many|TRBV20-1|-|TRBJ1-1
TGCAGTGCTAGAGATCTAGGCACTGAAGCTTTCTTT
CSARDLGTEAFF
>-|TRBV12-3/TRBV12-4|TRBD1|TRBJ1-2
TGTGCCAACAGTCCTTCGGACAGGAGAAGCTATGGCTACACCTTC
CANSPSDRRSYGYTF
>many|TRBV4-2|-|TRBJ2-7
TGTGCCAGCAGCCAAGAAGTCCTAGCTGGCTACGAGCAGTACTTC
CASSQEVLAGYEQYF
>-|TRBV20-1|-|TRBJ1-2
TGCAGTGCTACGGAGACAGCCTATGGCTACACCTTC
CSATETAYGYTF
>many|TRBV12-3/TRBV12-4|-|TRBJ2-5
TGTGCCAGCAGTTTAGAAGGCGTCACCCAGTACTTC
CASSLEGVTQYF
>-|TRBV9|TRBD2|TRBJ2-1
TGTGCCAGCAGCGTAGCAGGGAGGACTAGTGCTAATGAGCAGTTCTTC
CASSVAGRTSANEQFF
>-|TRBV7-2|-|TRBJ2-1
TGTGCCAGCAGTAAGACTGTCACCTCCTACAATGAGCAGTTCTTC
CASSKTVTSYNEQFF
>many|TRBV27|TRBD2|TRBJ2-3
TGTGCCAGCAGTTTATTAGGGACTAGCGGGAGGTCTAGCACAGATACGCAGTATTTT
CASSLLGTSGRSSTDTQYF
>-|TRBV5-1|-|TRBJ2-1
TGCGCCAGTAAAGAGAGCTCCTACAATGAGCAGTTCTTC
CASKESSYNEQFF
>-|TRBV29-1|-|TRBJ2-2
TGCAGCGCTATACAGGGCACTGGGGAGCTGTTTTTT
CSAIQGTGELFF
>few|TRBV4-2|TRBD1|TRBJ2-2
TGTGCCAGCAGCAACGGACAGGCCGAAGCCGGGGAGCTGTTTTTT
CASSNGQAEAGELFF
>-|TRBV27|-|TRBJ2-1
TGTGCCAGCAGTAAGACCAATGAGCAGTTCTTC
CASSKTNEQFF